These 3 T cell receptor beta chains were sequenced from one sample in a study of blood T cell repertoires in COVID-19 (dated by TCRdb to 2020 to 2021). Library preparation was by the immunoSEQ multiplex PCR assay. TCRdb obtained this table from immuneACCESS and retained in-frame rearrangements with V and J assigned. These tables miss some clones; where compared with another copy, unresolved V genes account for less than half of the shortfall, and the remainder is unexplained. The sample contains 150,000 to 200,000 clones, around 87% of them found a single time. Roughly 2.6% of the sample belongs to the ten largest clones. Sequenced sample: peripheral blood. These receptors were collected from a middle-aged man with active or convalescent COVID-19.

CDR3 bases: TGTGCCAGCAGCGTACTGTCCGCCTCCTACGAGCAGTACTTC. Its protein product is CASSVLSASYEQYF. The chain uses TRBV7-8 and TRBJ2-7; D is ambiguous. Germline V CDR1 and CDR2: SGHVS, FQNEAQ. V gave up 5 bases and J gave up 0 bases, with 11 bases separating them. This CDR3 spans 14 amino acids.

J is TRBJ1-1 and V is TRBV9; D possibly corresponds to TRBD1 (6 bases). The CDR3 has 12 residues. Germline V gene lookup returns CDR1 SGDLS and CDR2 YYNGEE. V dropped 4 bases and J dropped 6 bases, with 10 bases sitting between them. The CDR3, as DNA: TGTGCCAGCAGCTCTGGACAGTCTGAAGCTTTCTTT. This encodes CASSSGQSEAFF.

V is TRBV11-2 and J is TRBJ1-2, with TRBD1 as a possible D gene (6 bases). CDR1 is SGHAT, CDR2 FQNNGV, per germline. V was trimmed by 4 bases and J by 0 bases, leaving 9 bases between them. The CDR3 extends over 14 amino acids. CDR3 residues: CASSSTGTNYGYTF. The CDR3 DNA is TGTGCCAGCAGCTCAACAGGGACTAACTATGGCTACACCTTC.